This TCR beta chain emerged from a study of T cell repertoires in cytomegalovirus infection. About the research overall: HLA-B-restricted CMV epitopes that are well studied, plus recently identified HLA-C-restricted ones, were used by the study. Public TCR beta signatures indicated both CMV infection and matching HLA type. Study conclusions and caveats: There were HLA-C-restricted CMV-specific TCR beta clonotypes dominating the ex vivo response. Cumulative frequency of public TCR beta families picked out carriers of CMV plus the relevant HLA.

For this clonotype: Its antigen is not known.

MiXCR was run by TCRdb on the reads, yielding one entry per CDR3 protein. There are around 300,000 distinct CDR3 sequences in the sample; approximately 22% occur only once, and under 25% lies in the top ten. Germline CDR1 LGHNA, CDR2 YNFKEQ. The V and J ends lost 3 bases and 2 bases respectively, with 8 bases between them. The CDR3 is made up of 13 amino acids. V gene TRBV4-2 combines with J gene TRBJ2-7, with D hard to call. This specimen consisted of cultured PBMCs, obtained from culture after CMV antigen stimulation. This receptor was taken from a human donor in good health (CMV status not recorded). Some clones in this sample may be carry-over from other donors' samples. CDR3 residues: CASSQSLPYEQYF. CDR3 bases: TGTGCCAGCAGCCAGTCCCTGCCCTACGAGCAGTACTTC.